Each of the 25 T cell receptor beta chains below was sequenced from the same sample in a study of blood T cell repertoires in COVID-19 (TCRdb year 2020). The library came from the immunoSEQ multiplex PCR assay. This is the immuneACCESS table as TCRdb keeps it, with only in-frame sequences that have V and J called. A part of the clones is gone; compared with another copy, unresolved V genes explain less than half, and the rest is unexplained. This sample has fewer than 55,000 clones in its table, and approximately 85% of those were observed once. Of the sample, 13% to 15% is held by the ten largest clones. The source material was peripheral blood. The receptors stem from a human donor with acute or convalescent COVID-19. The donor label of this sample is uncertain.

This clone was detected a few times. The chain couples TRBV19 to TRBJ1-5; D gene uncertain. CDR3 size: 15 residues. The germline gives CDR1 LNHDA, CDR2 SQIVND (reference sequence). Trimming took 4 bases from V and 0 from J, leaving 10 bases between them. CDR3: CASSKTRNSNQPQHF. As DNA, the CDR3 is TGTGCCAGTAGTAAAACACGTAATAGCAATCAGCCCCAGCATTTT.

This clone was seen a handful of times. J is TRBJ2-1 and V is TRBV5-1; a possible D gene is TRBD2 (5 bases). Trimming pared 2 bases from V and 5 bases from J, leaving 11 bases between. The CDR3 consists of 14 residues. CDR1 is SGHRS and CDR2 is YFSETQ in the germline V gene. The CDR3: CASSFQDLNNEQFF. DNA of the CDR3: TGCGCCAGCAGCTTCCAGGACTTAAACAATGAGCAGTTCTTC.

V gene TRBV29-1 combines with J gene TRBJ2-1; 8 positions match TRBD1. The CDR3 contains 13 residues. V dropped 7 bases and J dropped 7; count of bases not matched to a gene: 9. The germline CDR1 and CDR2 sequences are SQVTM and ANQGSEA. CDR3 coding DNA: TGCAGCGGGGCAGGGGGCTGGTCGAATGAGCAGTTCTTC. Protein product: CSGAGGWSNEQFF.

This chain's CDR3 is CASSYTTGAPYEQYF. The DNA of the CDR3 is TGTGCCAGCAGTTACACGACAGGGGCCCCCTACGAGCAGTACTTC. V gene TRBV6-2 or TRBV6-3 combines with J gene TRBJ2-7; 8 bases match TRBD1. The CDR3 runs 15 residues. V shed 2 bases and J 2 bases; nucleotides not matched to a gene: 5. The germline CDR1 and CDR2 sequences are MNHEY and SVGEGT.

The V and J genes are TRBV11-2 and TRBJ1-4; 11 positions match TRBD1. There are 14 residues in the CDR3. J lost 10 bases, V lost 5 bases, and 6 bases had no gene match. Germline CDR1 and CDR2: SGHAT and FQNNGV. This chain's CDR3 is CASSEGQGEGKLFF. The DNA for the CDR3 is TGTGCCAGCAGCGAGGGACAGGGGGAAGGAAAACTGTTTTTT.

V usage is TRBV11-3 and J usage is TRBJ1-4; 8 bases line up with TRBD1. The length of the CDR3 is 16 residues. V lost 3 bases, J lost 4 bases, and 7 bases stayed unmatched. The V gene's germline CDR1 is SGHNT and CDR2 YENEEA. CDR3 nucleotide sequence: TGTGCCAGCAGCTTGGGCGGGACAGGCGTTAATGAAAAACTGTTTTTT. Its translation is CASSLGGTGVNEKLFF.

The chain carries TRBV7-9 and TRBJ2-3; 7 positions match TRBD2. CDR3 length: 13 residues. V lost 5 bases to trimming and J lost 5 bases; unmatched junction nucleotides: 4. CDR1 and CDR2 (germline): SEHNR, FQNEAQ (reference sequence). The CDR3 here is CASSKSGIDTQYF. The DNA of the CDR3 is TGTGCCAGCAGCAAAAGCGGGATAGATACGCAGTATTTT. Variable domain in full (rest from reference TRBV7-9 and TRBJ2-3): DTGVSQNPRHKITKRGQNVTFRCDPISEHNRLYWYRQTLGQGPEFLTYFQNEAQLEKSRLLSDRFSAERPKGSFSTLEIQRTEQGDSAMYLCASSKSGIDTQYFGPGTRLTVL.

Only one count was recorded for this clone. The chain uses TRBV7-2 and TRBJ1-5, with D unclear. The germline V gene has CDR1 SGHTA and CDR2 FQGNSA. The V end lost 5 bases, the J end lost 5 bases, and 10 bases lay between the germline ends. The CDR3 is 13 residues long. This chain's CDR3 is CASSIQIHQPQHF. The CDR3 DNA follows: TGTGCCAGCAGCATACAGATTCATCAGCCCCAGCATTTT.

This clone was found a few times. The chain couples TRBV7-2 to TRBJ2-7; a possible D gene is TRBD2 (6 bases). Trimming pared 1 base from V and 5 bases from J, leaving 15 bases between. CDR3 length equals 15 residues. Germline V lookup: CDR1 SGHTA, CDR2 FQGNSA. The CDR3 nucleotides read TGTGCCAGCAGCTTAGTATTGGGGGAGGCCAACGAGCAGTACTTC. Translating it yields CASSLVLGEANEQYF.

The chain couples TRBV19 to TRBJ1-6; TRBD1 matches at 10 bases. V gave up 4 bases and J gave up 8 bases; unmatched junction bases: 8. The CDR3 runs to 16 residues. CDR1 and CDR2 (germline): LNHDA, SQIVND (reference sequence). CDR3 DNA: TGTGCCAGTAGTACCACCCGGACAGGGGGGTATTCACCCCTCCACTTT. Amino acids: CASSTTRTGGYSPLHF.

This rearrangement joins TRBV28 to TRBJ1-2, with D hard to call. V shed 8 bases and J shed 1 base, with 8 bases lying between them. CDR1 and CDR2 from the germline V gene are MDHEN and SYDVKM. The CDR3 loop spans 12 amino acids. The CDR3 coding sequence is TGTGCCAGCCTCCAGATTAACTATGGCTACACCTTC. Its protein product is CASLQINYGYTF.

In DNA, the CDR3 is TGTGCCAGCAGTTACTACCGGGGACTAGCATCCTACAATGAGCAGTTCTTC. It specifies CASSYYRGLASYNEQFF. The V gene is TRBV6-2 or TRBV6-3, the J gene TRBJ2-1; 9 bases map to TRBD2. V was pared by 1 base and J by 1 base, with 5 bases of the junction left unmatched. Germline values: CDR1 MNHEY, CDR2 SVGEGT. CDR3 length: 17 residues.

The rearrangement joins TRBV18 to TRBJ1-5; D is possibly TRBD1 (6 bases). Between the trimmed V and J ends, which lost 3 bases and 5 bases, there was a span of 23 bases. The CDR3 runs to 18 residues. Per the germline V gene, CDR1 is KGHSH and CDR2 is LQKENI. In nucleotides, the CDR3 is TGTGCCAGCTCACCCCTGGGGTTTACAGGGATGGGGGATCAGCCCCAGCATTTT. This gives the protein CASSPLGFTGMGDQPQHF.

The CDR3 region has the DNA TGCACCAGCAGCCAGGATACTAGCGGGAGGGGAGGGGATGAGCAGTTCTTC. Its translation is CTSSQDTSGRGGDEQFF. This chain connects TRBV1 to TRBJ2-1; the table's TRBD2 call for D was not verified on the DNA. TRBV1 is a listed pseudogene. The CDR3 spans 17 residues.

This chain uses TRBV11-1 with TRBJ1-2; D uncertain. There are 14 residues in the CDR3. V was cut by 2 bases and J by 7 bases, with 14 bases left in between. Germline CDR1 reads SGHAT; CDR2 reads FQDESV (reference sequence). The CDR3 is CASSLSHGSGGYTF. The DNA of the CDR3 is TGTGCCAGCAGCTTATCTCACGGCTCGGGTGGCTACACCTTC.

The chain is built from TRBV28 and TRBJ1-1; D is undetermined. V lost 7 bases to trimming and J lost 7 bases, with 19 bases between them. Germline CDR1 MDHEN, CDR2 SYDVKM. The CDR3 runs 14 residues. Written as DNA, the CDR3 is TGTGCCAGCAACCTACCTGGCGGTAAGCTTGAAGCTTTCTTT. This codes for CASNLPGGKLEAFF.

The V gene is TRBV28, the J gene TRBJ1-1; D is perhaps TRBD1 (6 bases). The CDR3 loop spans 14 amino acids. From germline, CDR1 is MDHEN and CDR2 SYDVKM. V shed 5 bases and J shed 1 base, with 11 bases lying between them. DNA for the CDR3: TGTGCCAGCAGTGGTACAGGGTGGAACACTGAAGCTTTCTTT. Its protein product is CASSGTGWNTEAFF.

The V and J genes are TRBV4-3 and TRBJ1-6, with 9 bases fitting TRBD1. The length of the CDR3 is 15 residues. Germline lookup yields CDR1 LGHNA and CDR2 YSLEER. The V and J ends lost 0 bases and 10 bases, in that order; junction bases with no gene match: 4. CDR3 nucleotides: TGCGCCAGCAGCCAAGATCTGACAGGGGGGTCACCCCTCCACTTT. Translating gives CASSQDLTGGSPLHF.

This clone is a singleton in its sample. This sequence joins TRBV4-2 and TRBJ1-4; 8 bases align to TRBD1. The CDR3 runs to 17 residues. Germline V gene sequence: CDR1 LGHNA, CDR2 YNFKEQ. J was trimmed by 8 bases and V by 0 bases; bases with no gene match: 11. CDR3 DNA sequence: TGTGCCAGCAGCCAAGAAACAGGGGGGGGATTCGGGGAAAAACTGTTTTTT. This sequence encodes CASSQETGGGFGEKLFF.

The chain couples TRBV5-1 to TRBJ2-3, with 11 bases fitting TRBD2. This CDR3 is 18 amino acids long. The V gene end was trimmed by 2 bases and the J gene end by 5 bases; junction bases not matched to a gene: 13. The germline CDR1 and CDR2 sequences are SGHRS and YFSETQ. In DNA form, the CDR3 reads TGCGCCAGCAGCTTCCAAGGGACTAGCGGTCAAGGGGGAGATACGCAGTATTTT. Its protein is CASSFQGTSGQGGDTQYF.

Here the CDR3 DNA reads TGTGCCAGCAGTTCCGGGTGGACCGGGGAGCTGTTTTTT. Protein sequence: CASSSGWTGELFF. The chain uses TRBV12-3 or TRBV12-4 and TRBJ2-2, with D hard to call. The V end was cut by 4 bases, the J end by 5 bases, with 8 bases between. CDR3 length equals 13 residues.

Concerning this clone itself: The sample holds other DNA sequences that translate to the same CDR3. The rearrangement uses TRBV9 and TRBJ2-2, with TRBD2 identical over 7 bases. The germline V gene encodes CDR1 SGDLS and CDR2 YYNGEE. The trim removed 4 bases at V and 0 bases at J, leaving 3 bases unmatched. CDR3 length: 15 residues. The CDR3 coding sequence is TGTGCCAGCAGCCCCCGGGGGGCGAACACCGGGGAGCTGTTTTTT. This translates into CASSPRGANTGELFF.

The DNA of the CDR3 is TGTGCCAGCACCACGGGACAGGCGTCCGGGGAGCTGTTTTTT. Amino acid sequence: CASTTGQASGELFF. The rearrangement joins TRBV7-8 to TRBJ2-2; 8 bases align to TRBD1. Unmatched junction bases numbered 7, after V lost 7 bases and J lost 6 bases. Germline V gives CDR1 SGHVS, CDR2 FQNEAQ. The CDR3 is 14 residues long. The variable domain in full, completed from reference TRBV7-8 and TRBJ2-2, reads GAGVSQSPRYKVAKRGQDVALRCDPISGHVSLFWYQQALGQGPEFLTYFQNEAQLDKSGLPSDRFFAERPEGSVSTLKIQRTQQEDSAVYLCASTTGQASGELFFGEGSRLTVL.

This rearrangement joins TRBV3-1 (or the pseudogene TRBV3-2) to TRBJ1-2; D is undetermined. The ends were cut back, 6 bases at V and 4 bases at J, with 12 bases in the middle. Germline V gene lookup returns CDR1 LGHDT and CDR2 YNNKEL (reference sequence). CDR3 length: 13 residues. The CDR3 nucleotides are TGTGCCAGCAGTGTCGGGTCACTCTATGGCTACACCTTC. This sequence encodes CASSVGSLYGYTF.

The chain links TRBV11-3 to TRBJ1-6, with D possibly being TRBD1 (6 bases). CDR1 is SGHNT, CDR2 YENEEA, per germline. The CDR3 is 15 residues long. Trimming took off 5 bases at V and 9 bases at J, with 17 bases between the two ends. The DNA for the CDR3 is TGTGCCAGCAGCCGCACAACAGGGAGGGGTTCACCCCTCCACTTT. Translation gives CASSRTTGRGSPLHF.